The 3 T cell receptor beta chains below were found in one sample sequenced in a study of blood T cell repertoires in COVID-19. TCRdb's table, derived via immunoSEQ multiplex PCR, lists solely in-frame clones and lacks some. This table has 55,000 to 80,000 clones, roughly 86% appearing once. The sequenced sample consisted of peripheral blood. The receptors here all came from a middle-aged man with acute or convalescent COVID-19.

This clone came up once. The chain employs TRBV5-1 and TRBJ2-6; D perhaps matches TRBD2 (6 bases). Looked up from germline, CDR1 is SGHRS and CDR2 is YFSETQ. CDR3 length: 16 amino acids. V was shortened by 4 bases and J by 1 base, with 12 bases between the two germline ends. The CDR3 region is CASSPWRGSGANVLTF. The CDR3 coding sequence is TGCGCCAGCAGCCCCTGGAGGGGATCTGGGGCCAACGTCCTGACTTTC.

The CDR3 region is CASRTSGGSNEQFF. In DNA form, the CDR3 reads TGTGCCAGCAGGACTAGCGGGGGGAGCAATGAGCAGTTCTTC. The V call is TRBV6-5, the J call TRBJ2-1; 13 bases are a match to TRBD2. With V trimmed by 6 bases and J by 6 bases, 2 bases remained unmatched. The CDR3 spans 14 residues. CDR1 MNHEY and CDR2 SVGAGI come from the germline V gene.

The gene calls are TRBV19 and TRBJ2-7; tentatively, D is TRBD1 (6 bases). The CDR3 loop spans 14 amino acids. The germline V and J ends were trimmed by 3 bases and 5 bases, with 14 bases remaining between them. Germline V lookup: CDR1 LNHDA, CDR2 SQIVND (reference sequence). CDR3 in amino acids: CASSMEQGPHEQYF. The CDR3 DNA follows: TGTGCCAGTAGTATGGAGCAGGGGCCGCACGAGCAGTACTTC. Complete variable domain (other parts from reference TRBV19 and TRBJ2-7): DGGITQSPKYLFRKEGQNVTLSCEQNLNHDAMYWYRQDPGQGLRLIYYSQIVNDFQKGDIAEGYSVSREKKESFPLTVTSAQKNPTAFYLCASSMEQGPHEQYFGPGTRLTVT.